The rows below give T cell receptor beta chains drawn from one sample of a study of blood T cell repertoires in COVID-19. Sequenced by immunoSEQ multiplex PCR; TCRdb stores in-frame clones only, minus some. Found here are roughly 190,000 clones, more than 60% of them singletons; the top ten hold over 10%. Sequencing was carried out using peripheral blood. These receptors came from a woman between 50 and 59 years old with acute or convalescent COVID-19. The CDR3 runs from the conserved cysteine through the conserved F or W. Fields, in order: V gene, CDR3 length, J gene, CDR3 protein.

TRBV21-1	14	TRBJ2-3	CAEDRGACTDTQYF
TRBV28	15	TRBJ2-7	CASSSPGTGDYEQYF
TRBV7-2	15	TRBJ1-6	CASSLRQPRGSPLHF
TRBV19	17	TRBJ2-7	CASSIKRRTSGTEEQYF
TRBV19	14	TRBJ2-1	CASTPSGRRNEQFF
TRBV20-1	11	TRBJ2-1	CSAGPRAGQFF
TRBV4-2	18	TRBJ2-2	CASSQDASGGPNTGELFF
TRBV28	14	TRBJ1-1	CASRIRQQNTEAFF
TRBV18	18	TRBJ2-4	CASSPTREDRDYSNIQYF
TRBV9	20	TRBJ2-6	CASSVGRGQGIGSGANVLTF
TRBV29-1	14	TRBJ1-1	CSVEGPVLNTEAFF
TRBV15	13	TRBJ1-1	CATSGQDNTEAFF
TRBV9	15	TRBJ1-1	CASSVVSQGSAEAFF
TRBV5-1	15	TRBJ1-6	CASSLWSSYNSPLHF
TRBV7-2	14	TRBJ1-5	CASSSDRANQPQHF
TRBV19	14	TRBJ2-7	CASRQAGGTYEQYF
TRBV27	13	TRBJ1-2	CASSWAQGYGYTF
TRBV10-1	14	TRBJ1-6	CASSATLGGSPLHF
TRBV28	17	TRBJ1-1	CASHPPRQGLMNTEAFF
TRBV11-3	14	TRBJ2-7	CASSLNGMSYEQYF